A single sample is the source of the 17 T cell receptor beta chains below, sequenced in a study of breast tumors, draining lymph nodes, adjacent tissues. TCRdb reprocessed the multiplex PCR reads via MiXCR and lists one record per CDR3 protein. The sample lists under 110,000 distinct CDR3 sequences, roughly 29% occurring once. Axillary draining lymph nodes of breast cancer patients supplied the node samples. The sample comprised axillary lymph node tissue. Receptors originate from a female donor with breast cancer. Some clones in this sample may be carry-over from other donors' samples.

This clonotype was observed many times. CDR3 amino acids: CASSVKQGEGNEQFF. The CDR3 region has the DNA TGTGCCAGCAGCGTTAAACAGGGTGAGGGTAATGAGCAGTTCTTC. V and J are TRBV9 and TRBJ2-1, with a weak D call TRBD1 (6 bases). V was clipped by 2 bases and J by 7 bases, with 16 bases between them. This CDR3 has 15 amino acids. Germline V lookup: CDR1 SGDLS, CDR2 YYNGEE.

This clonotype was counted ten times or more. The chain links TRBV6-6 to TRBJ2-3; TRBD2 aligns across 8 bases. This CDR3 is 18 amino acids long. J gave up 0 bases and V 2 bases, and 10 bases lay outside the gene matches. Germline loops: CDR1 MNHNY, CDR2 SVGAGI (reference sequence). This chain's CDR3 is CASSYKGLGVSSTDTQYF. Written as DNA, the CDR3 is TGTGCCAGCAGTTACAAGGGACTAGGAGTTTCTAGCACAGATACGCAGTATTTT.

This clonotype was observed a few times. This chain joins TRBV28 and TRBJ1-5; D is perhaps TRBD1 (5 bases). Trimming took 4 bases from V and 3 from J, leaving 16 bases between them. This CDR3 region has 16 residues. CDR1 MDHEN and CDR2 SYDVKM come from the germline V gene. The CDR3 coding sequence is TGTGCCAGCAGTTCCCCCTCCGACAGTTACAATCAGCCCCAGCATTTT. Its translation: CASSSPSDSYNQPQHF.

Concerning this clonotype itself: A read error may produce the germline difference seen at one junction end. The chain employs TRBV5-4 and TRBJ1-1, with D tentatively TRBD1 (5 bases). Germline V lookup: CDR1 SGHNT, CDR2 YYREEE (reference sequence). CDR3 size: 13 residues. The CDR3 is CACSLRGSLEAFF. CDR3 bases: TGTGCCTGCAGCTTGCGGGGCAGCCTAGAGGCTTTCTTT. Full variable domain (remainder filled in from reference TRBV5-4 and TRBJ1-1): ETGVTQSPTHLIKTRGQQVTLRCSSQSGHNTVSWYQQALGQGPQFIFQYYREEENGRGNFPPRFSGLQFPNYSSELNVNALELDDSALYLCACSLRGSLEAFFGQGTRLTVV.

Ten or more counts support this clonotype. The CDR3 sequence is CASSLYDPRTGAQETQYF. In DNA form, the CDR3 reads TGTGCCAGCAGCCTCTATGACCCGCGAACAGGGGCCCAAGAGACCCAGTACTTC. The chain links TRBV3-2 to TRBJ2-5; the DNA was not compared with TRBD1, the D call given in the table. TRBV3-2 is a known pseudogene. The CDR3 is made up of 18 amino acids.

The V gene is TRBV11-2, the J gene TRBJ1-1; D is ambiguous. The germline V gene has CDR1 SGHAT and CDR2 FQNNGV. This CDR3 is 15 amino acids long. V was trimmed by 1 base and J by 4 bases, leaving 13 bases between them. DNA of the CDR3: TGTGCCAGCAGCTTAGTATGGGCAACCCTCACTGAAGCTTTCTTT. This translates into CASSLVWATLTEAFF.

There are many counts of this clonotype. The chain employs TRBV18 and TRBJ1-2; 7 bases map to TRBD1. This CDR3 is built from 15 residues. Germline V gives CDR1 KGHSH, CDR2 LQKENI. J gave up 6 bases and V 3 bases, and 10 bases lay outside the gene matches. CDR3 DNA: TGTGCCAGCTCACCGAGGGACAGCGCACACCATGGCTACACCTTC. This translates into CASSPRDSAHHGYTF. The full variable domain, rest sourced from reference TRBV18 and TRBJ1-2, is NAGVMQNPRHLVRRRGQEARLRCSPMKGHSHVYWYRQLPEEGLKFMVYLQKENIIDESGMPKERFSAEFPKEGPSILRIQQVVRGDSAAYFCASSPRDSAHHGYTFGSGTRLTVV.

The J gene is TRBJ2-1, the V gene TRBV9, with 8 bases aligning to TRBD2. The CDR3 sequence is 14 residues long. Unmatched junction bases numbered 7, after V lost 4 bases and J lost 7 bases. Germline CDR1 SGDLS, CDR2 YYNGEE. CDR3 DNA sequence: TGTGCCAGCAGCCGCACGGGGGGGATTAATGAGCAGTTCTTC. Its translation: CASSRTGGINEQFF. Full variable domain (remainder filled in from reference TRBV9 and TRBJ2-1): DSGVTQTPKHLITATGQRVTLRCSPRSGDLSVYWYQQSLDQGLQFLIQYYNGEERAKGNILERFSAQQFPDLHSELNLSSLELGDSALYFCASSRTGGINEQFFGPGTRLTVL.

This clonotype showed up many times. The V and J genes are TRBV10-3 and TRBJ1-6; 7 bases are a match to TRBD1. This CDR3 contains 14 residues. The ends lost 10 bases at V and 5 bases at J; junction bases unmatched: 8. Germline V gene lookup returns CDR1 ENHRY and CDR2 SYGVKD. CDR3 loop: CATSGDSNNSPLHF. DNA of the CDR3: TGTGCCACGTCCGGGGACAGTAATAATTCACCCCTCCACTTT.

In this sample, this clonotype turned up many times. This chain connects TRBV4-1 to TRBJ2-1; D assignment may be TRBD1 or TRBD2 (5 bases each). CDR3 length equals 15 residues. Germline V gene sequence: CDR1 MGHRA, CDR2 YSYEKL. Trimming stripped 1 base from V and 7 bases from J, with 14 bases between. The DNA for the CDR3 is TGCGCCAGCAGCCAAGGGGTGGGGGTAGGGAATGAGCAGTTCTTC. Translation: CASSQGVGVGNEQFF.

For this clonotype: The CDR3 carries no conserved terminal phenylalanine or tryptophan, so it likely arises from a read error. The DNA is omitted, as the CDR3 cannot be located on it reliably, and the CDR3 follows TCRdb's listing. This chain joins TRBV29-1 and TRBJ1-2. The CDR3 is 11 residues long, counting both termini. Germline lookup yields CDR1 SQVTM and CDR2 ANQGSEA. This CDR3 is CSVEYGYGHTL.

This chain links TRBV7-3 with TRBJ2-5; D is perhaps TRBD1 or TRBD2 (6 bases each). V lost 4 bases to trimming and J lost 4 bases, with 10 bases between them. In germline, CDR1 is SGHTA, CDR2 FQGTGA. The CDR3 extends over 13 amino acids. Here the CDR3 reads CASSSWGAETQYF. The CDR3 nucleotides are TGTGCCAGCAGCTCATGGGGGGCAGAGACCCAGTACTTC.

Many counts were recorded for this clonotype. One end of the junction does not line up with germline, which may come from a read error. The gene calls are TRBV7-6 and TRBJ2-1; 12 bases align to TRBD2. Germline CDR1 and CDR2: SGHVS and FNYEAQ. The CDR3 has 15 residues. CDR3 amino acids: CASSLAGGPNNEQFF. Written as DNA, the CDR3 is TGTGCCAGCAGCCTAGCGGGGGGGCCGAACAATGAGCAGTTCTTC.

This clonotype was counted many times. The chain couples TRBV9 to TRBJ2-2; TRBD2 matches 8 bases. The germline V gene encodes CDR1 SGDLS and CDR2 YYNGEE. The CDR3 runs 16 residues. V lost 4 bases and J lost 0; bases outside the gene matches: 5. The CDR3 is CASSLEGLANTGELFF. CDR3 nucleotide sequence: TGTGCCAGCAGCCTGGAGGGACTAGCGAACACCGGGGAGCTGTTTTTT.

Of note for this clonotype: A read error may explain this, as a much larger clone is one base away. The rearrangement uses TRBV20-1 and TRBJ2-5; D might be TRBD1 (6 bases). V shed 1 base and J shed 6 bases, with 15 bases lying between them. Germline CDR1 is DFQATT and CDR2 is SNEGSKA (reference sequence). This CDR3 contains 14 residues. The CDR3 coding sequence is TGCAGTGCTAGAGGCCCGACAGGCTCGAAGACCCAGTACTTC. The encoded protein is CSARGPTGSKTQYF.

V is TRBV18 and J is TRBJ1-5; possible D gene TRBD1, 5 bases. Germline-derived CDR1 and CDR2 are KGHSH and LQKENI. CDR3 length: 14 residues. The ends were cut back, 6 bases at V and 6 bases at J, with 15 bases in the middle. The CDR3 DNA reads as TGTGCCAGCTCCCCCTGGGGACTGGTTCAGCCCCAGCATTTT. Protein: CASSPWGLVQPQHF.

Comment on this clonotype: This may arise from a read error, as a much more abundant clone is one base away. The chain employs TRBV6-1 and TRBJ1-5, with D unclear. The germline gives CDR1 MNHNS, CDR2 SASEGT. This CDR3 has 15 amino acids. The V end lost 2 bases, the J end lost 0 bases, and 8 bases lay between the germline ends. The CDR3 spells CASSEKSSSNQPQHF. The CDR3 coding sequence is TGTGCCAGCAGTGAAAAGAGCTCTAGCAATCAGCCCCAGCATTTT.